Described below is a single TCR beta chain sequence and its context. These data originate in a study of blood T cell repertoires in COVID-19. Study context: The cDNA or gDNA used as material had been derived from T cells, B-cell-depleted T cells, or PBMCs.

Study processing details: Amplifying reference gene primers gave estimates of nucleated cell counts. Produced via immunoSEQ multiplex PCR; TCRdb's table is partial and in-frame only. V and J calls and clone size come straight from that table; D and trimming were deduced from the DNA. The repertoire holds 250,000 to 300,000 clones, about 88% seen once, with around 2% in the top ten. The CDR3 totals 14 residues. Germline trimming cut 7 bases from V and 3 bases from J; bases unmatched to any gene: 4. CDR1 is LGHDT and CDR2 is YNNKEL in the germline V gene (reference sequence). Material: PBMCs or T cells enriched from blood (not recorded which). The chain employs TRBV3-1 (or the pseudogene TRBV3-2) and TRBJ2-7, with TRBD2 identical over 12 bases. This clonotype was sampled from an older woman in a cohort exposed to, infected with or recovered from COVID-19 (not recorded which). DNA of the CDR3: TGTGCCAGCACCCCGGGACTAGCGGGCTACGAGCAGTACTTC. Residues: CASTPGLAGYEQYF.